This is a list of T cell receptor beta chains from one sample in a study of Ad26.COV2.S vaccination and SARS-CoV-2 variants. Produced via immunoSEQ multiplex PCR; TCRdb's table is partial and in-frame only. This table holds 440,000 or so clones, 90% found once. This specimen was peripheral blood, taken in a trial of Ad26.COV2.S vaccine versus placebo. The origin of the receptors is a person aged 18-65 years who received the Ad26.COV2.S COVID-19 vaccine or a placebo. The CDR3 runs from the conserved cysteine through the conserved F or W. Each record gives: V gene, J gene, clone size, D gene, CDR3 protein, CDR3 DNA. The D gene is left open where the match is weak. Size is stated for part of the rows, as once, few or many counts, or as a class when the clone is expanded.

v_call: TRBV28
j_call: TRBJ1-5
clone_size: NA
d_call: NA
cdr3_aa: CASSYSGLGQPQHF
cdr3_nt: TGTGCCAGCAGTTACTCGGGCCTGGGTCAGCCCCAGCATTTT

v_call: TRBV18
j_call: TRBJ2-5
clone_size: NA
d_call: NA
cdr3_aa: CASSPGRQETQYF
cdr3_nt: TGTGCCAGCTCACCGGGACGCCAAGAGACCCAGTACTTC

v_call: TRBV2
j_call: TRBJ2-2
clone_size: NA
d_call: TRBD1
cdr3_aa: CASSRDRTNTGELFF
cdr3_nt: TGTGCCAGCAGTAGGGACAGAACGAACACCGGGGAGCTGTTTTTT

v_call: TRBV27
j_call: TRBJ2-2
clone_size: NA
d_call: NA
cdr3_aa: CASSLGFGELFF
cdr3_nt: TGTGCCAGCAGCTTAGGGTTCGGGGAGCTGTTTTTT

v_call: TRBV25-1
j_call: TRBJ2-7
clone_size: NA
d_call: TRBD1
cdr3_aa: CASSVQGVHEQYF
cdr3_nt: TGTGCCAGCAGTGTTCAGGGGGTTCACGAGCAGTACTTC

v_call: TRBV9
j_call: TRBJ2-1
clone_size: NA
d_call: TRBD2
cdr3_aa: CASSVVASGSGNEQFF
cdr3_nt: TGTGCCAGCAGCGTAGTGGCTAGCGGGAGCGGCAATGAGCAGTTCTTC

v_call: TRBV14
j_call: TRBJ2-5
clone_size: NA
d_call: NA
cdr3_aa: CASSHFSAPGTQYF
cdr3_nt: TGTGCCAGCAGCCACTTTTCAGCGCCGGGGACCCAGTACTTC

v_call: TRBV6-2/TRBV6-3
j_call: TRBJ1-1
clone_size: NA
d_call: NA
cdr3_aa: CASSYGYEAFF
cdr3_nt: TGTGCCAGCAGTTATGGATATGAAGCTTTCTTT

v_call: TRBV5-4
j_call: TRBJ1-3
clone_size: NA
d_call: TRBD1
cdr3_aa: CASSSRDRRNTIYF
cdr3_nt: TGTGCCAGCAGCAGCCGGGACAGAAGAAACACCATATATTTT

v_call: TRBV13
j_call: TRBJ2-5
clone_size: NA
d_call: TRBD1
cdr3_aa: CASSYSGTGGMETQYF
cdr3_nt: TGTGCCAGCAGCTATTCGGGGACAGGGGGCATGGAGACCCAGTACTTC

v_call: TRBV7-2
j_call: TRBJ2-7
clone_size: NA
d_call: NA
cdr3_aa: CASSLAAEGHYEQYF
cdr3_nt: TGTGCCAGCAGCTTAGCTGCGGAGGGGCACTACGAGCAGTACTTC

v_call: TRBV7-2
j_call: TRBJ2-2
clone_size: NA
d_call: TRBD2
cdr3_aa: CASSLGVTSAYTGELFF
cdr3_nt: TGTGCCAGCAGCTTAGGGGTGACTAGCGCCTACACCGGGGAGCTGTTTTTT

v_call: TRBV7-2
j_call: TRBJ1-1
clone_size: NA
d_call: NA
cdr3_aa: CASRSGYNTEAFF
cdr3_nt: TGTGCCAGCAGGTCAGGGTATAACACTGAAGCTTTCTTT

v_call: TRBV29-1
j_call: TRBJ2-3
clone_size: NA
d_call: TRBD2
cdr3_aa: CSVEGLAGVLTDTQYF
cdr3_nt: TGCAGCGTTGAGGGCCTAGCGGGAGTATTGACAGATACGCAGTATTTT

v_call: TRBV7-2
j_call: TRBJ2-4
clone_size: NA
d_call: TRBD2
cdr3_aa: CASSLGGGSTKNIQYF
cdr3_nt: TGTGCCAGCAGCTTAGGGGGCGGGAGTACCAAAAACATTCAGTACTTC

v_call: TRBV2
j_call: TRBJ1-5
clone_size: NA
d_call: NA
cdr3_aa: CASSERLRNQPQHF
cdr3_nt: TGTGCCAGCAGTGAGAGACTTAGGAATCAGCCCCAGCATTTT

v_call: TRBV4-1
j_call: TRBJ1-2
clone_size: NA
d_call: NA
cdr3_aa: CASSQGQLNYGYTF
cdr3_nt: TGCGCCAGCAGCCAAGGGCAGCTAAACTATGGCTACACCTTC

v_call: TRBV19
j_call: TRBJ2-1
clone_size: NA
d_call: TRBD2
cdr3_aa: CASSISSIGGSSYNEQFF
cdr3_nt: TGTGCCAGTAGTATATCATCCATCGGGGGGAGCTCCTACAATGAGCAGTTCTTC

v_call: TRBV24-1
j_call: TRBJ2-5
clone_size: NA
d_call: NA
cdr3_aa: CATSDQTGRQETQYF
cdr3_nt: TGTGCCACCAGTGATCAGACAGGGAGGCAAGAGACCCAGTACTTC

v_call: TRBV19
j_call: TRBJ1-6
clone_size: few
d_call: TRBD1
cdr3_aa: CATASRQGNSPLHF
cdr3_nt: TGTGCCACAGCATCTCGACAGGGTAATTCACCCCTCCACTTT

v_call: TRBV19
j_call: TRBJ2-3
clone_size: NA
d_call: TRBD1
cdr3_aa: CASTPTGGASTDTQYF
cdr3_nt: TGTGCCAGTACCCCCACAGGGGGCGCGAGCACAGATACGCAGTATTTT

v_call: TRBV7-3
j_call: TRBJ2-2
clone_size: once
d_call: TRBD1
cdr3_aa: CASSPRQGIGEKANTGELFF
cdr3_nt: TGTGCCAGCAGCCCGCGACAGGGGATCGGGGAGAAAGCGAACACCGGGGAGCTGTTTTTT

v_call: TRBV2
j_call: TRBJ2-7
clone_size: few
d_call: TRBD1
cdr3_aa: CASSEDGQGIYEQYF
cdr3_nt: TGTGCCAGCAGTGAAGACGGACAGGGGATCTACGAGCAGTACTTC

v_call: TRBV27
j_call: TRBJ1-6
clone_size: NA
d_call: NA
cdr3_aa: CASGSDSSYNSPLHF
cdr3_nt: TGTGCCAGCGGGTCTGATAGCTCCTATAATTCACCCCTCCACTTT

v_call: TRBV19
j_call: TRBJ2-3
clone_size: NA
d_call: TRBD1
cdr3_aa: CASSADRGGGTDTQYF
cdr3_nt: TGTGCCAGTAGTGCCGACAGGGGGGGAGGCACAGATACGCAGTATTTT

v_call: TRBV10-3
j_call: TRBJ2-3
clone_size: few
d_call: NA
cdr3_aa: CAIRGSTDTQYF
cdr3_nt: TGTGCCATCAGGGGGAGCACAGATACGCAGTATTTT

v_call: TRBV7-2
j_call: TRBJ2-7
clone_size: NA
d_call: NA
cdr3_aa: CASSLLVLGYEQYF
cdr3_nt: TGTGCCAGCAGCTTATTGGTTTTGGGGTACGAGCAGTACTTC

v_call: TRBV24-1
j_call: TRBJ2-6
clone_size: NA
d_call: TRBD1
cdr3_aa: CATSDGQVDVLTF
cdr3_nt: TGTGCCACCAGTGATGGACAGGTCGACGTCCTGACTTTC

v_call: TRBV5-1
j_call: TRBJ2-1
clone_size: NA
d_call: NA
cdr3_aa: CASSPRRGGRVSNGQFF
cdr3_nt: TGCGCCAGCAGCCCCCGCAGGGGCGGGAGAGTTTCAAATGGGCAGTTCTTC

v_call: TRBV20-1
j_call: TRBJ2-7
clone_size: NA
d_call: NA
cdr3_aa: CSASPPVGYEQYF
cdr3_nt: TGCAGTGCTAGTCCCCCGGTGGGGTACGAGCAGTACTTC

v_call: TRBV28
j_call: TRBJ2-1
clone_size: NA
d_call: NA
cdr3_aa: CASSLFRQTGPYNEQFF
cdr3_nt: TGTGCCAGCAGTTTATTTCGCCAAACTGGTCCCTACAATGAGCAGTTCTTC

v_call: TRBV3-1/TRBV3-2
j_call: TRBJ2-7
clone_size: once
d_call: TRBD2
cdr3_aa: CASSQALNRLAGQQYF
cdr3_nt: TGTGCCAGCAGCCAAGCGTTAAACCGACTAGCGGGCCAGCAGTACTTC

v_call: TRBV7-9
j_call: TRBJ1-2
clone_size: NA
d_call: NA
cdr3_aa: CASSLGTLNYGYTF
cdr3_nt: TGTGCCAGCAGCTTAGGGACATTAAACTATGGCTACACCTTC

v_call: TRBV27
j_call: TRBJ1-1
clone_size: NA
d_call: NA
cdr3_aa: CASSFLQGLGTEAFF
cdr3_nt: TGTGCCAGCAGTTTCTTGCAGGGGCTGGGGACTGAAGCTTTCTTT

v_call: TRBV5-1
j_call: TRBJ2-3
clone_size: NA
d_call: NA
cdr3_aa: CASSPGFERVKDTQYF
cdr3_nt: TGCGCCAGCAGCCCCGGGTTTGAGCGGGTGAAAGATACGCAGTATTTT

v_call: TRBV19
j_call: TRBJ1-4
clone_size: few
d_call: NA
cdr3_aa: CASSSQTGRTNEKLFF
cdr3_nt: TGTGCCAGTAGTTCCCAAACAGGTCGAACTAATGAAAAACTGTTTTTT

v_call: TRBV6-4
j_call: TRBJ2-3
clone_size: few
d_call: TRBD2
cdr3_aa: CASSESAGGTDTQYF
cdr3_nt: TGTGCCAGCAGTGAGTCAGCGGGAGGCACAGATACGCAGTATTTT

v_call: TRBV28
j_call: TRBJ2-1
clone_size: NA
d_call: TRBD2
cdr3_aa: CASSSPPAGGGNEQFF
cdr3_nt: TGTGCCAGCAGTTCCCCCCCCGCGGGGGGGGGCAATGAGCAGTTCTTC

v_call: TRBV18
j_call: TRBJ2-7
clone_size: NA
d_call: NA
cdr3_aa: CASSPRRTRGSYEQYF
cdr3_nt: TGTGCCAGCTCACCACGGCGAACCAGGGGTTCCTACGAGCAGTACTTC

v_call: TRBV7-6
j_call: TRBJ2-7
clone_size: NA
d_call: NA
cdr3_aa: CASSKLPGQALRYEQYF
cdr3_nt: TGTGCCAGCAGCAAGCTACCGGGACAAGCCTTGAGGTACGAGCAGTACTTC

v_call: TRBV7-9
j_call: TRBJ2-5
clone_size: NA
d_call: TRBD1
cdr3_aa: CASSPRRGQGIGETQYF
cdr3_nt: TGTGCCAGCAGTCCCCGGCGGGGACAGGGTATTGGAGAGACCCAGTACTTC

v_call: TRBV7-2
j_call: TRBJ2-1
clone_size: NA
d_call: NA
cdr3_aa: CASSLEGFNEQFF
cdr3_nt: TGTGCCAGCAGCTTAGAAGGGTTCAATGAGCAGTTCTTC

v_call: TRBV7-9
j_call: TRBJ2-2
clone_size: once
d_call: NA
cdr3_aa: CASSLKNRESGELFF
cdr3_nt: TGTGCCAGCAGCTTAAAAAACAGGGAATCCGGGGAGCTGTTTTTT

v_call: TRBV18
j_call: TRBJ1-1
clone_size: NA
d_call: TRBD1
cdr3_aa: CASSPATDRHTEAFF
cdr3_nt: TGTGCCAGCTCACCAGCGACGGACAGGCACACTGAAGCTTTCTTT

v_call: TRBV15
j_call: TRBJ2-3
clone_size: NA
d_call: NA
cdr3_aa: CATSREGRTTDTQYF
cdr3_nt: TGTGCCACCAGCAGAGAGGGACGGACCACAGATACGCAGTATTTT

v_call: TRBV20-1
j_call: TRBJ2-1
clone_size: NA
d_call: TRBD2
cdr3_aa: CSASRPSGRNEQFF
cdr3_nt: TGCAGTGCTAGTAGGCCTAGCGGGAGAAATGAGCAGTTCTTC

v_call: TRBV5-1
j_call: TRBJ2-5
clone_size: NA
d_call: TRBD2
cdr3_aa: CASRLSSGAQETQYF
cdr3_nt: TGCGCCAGCAGACTCTCTAGCGGAGCCCAAGAGACCCAGTACTTC

v_call: TRBV4-2
j_call: TRBJ2-3
clone_size: NA
d_call: NA
cdr3_aa: CASSQTGPDTQYF
cdr3_nt: TGTGCCAGCAGCCAGACTGGCCCAGATACGCAGTATTTT

v_call: TRBV15
j_call: TRBJ1-5
clone_size: NA
d_call: NA
cdr3_aa: CATSLGGGVGQPQHF
cdr3_nt: TGTGCCACCAGTCTAGGGGGGGGCGTCGGTCAGCCCCAGCATTTT

v_call: TRBV19
j_call: TRBJ2-1
clone_size: once
d_call: TRBD1
cdr3_aa: CASRTGLEQFF
cdr3_nt: TGTGCCAGCAGGACAGGGCTTGAGCAGTTCTTC